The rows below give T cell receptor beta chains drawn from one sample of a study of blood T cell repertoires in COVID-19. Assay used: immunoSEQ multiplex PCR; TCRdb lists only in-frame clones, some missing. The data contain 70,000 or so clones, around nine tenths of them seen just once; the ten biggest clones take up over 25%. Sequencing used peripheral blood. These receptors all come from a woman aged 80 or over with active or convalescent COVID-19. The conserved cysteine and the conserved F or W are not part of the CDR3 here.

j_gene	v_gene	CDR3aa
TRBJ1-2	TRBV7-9	ASSLSTGYGYT
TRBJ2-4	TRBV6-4	ASSDSATGSGIQY
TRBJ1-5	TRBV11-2	ASSSHPGGDQPQH
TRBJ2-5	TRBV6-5	ASSRGGAWETQY
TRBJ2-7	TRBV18	ASSPGYQGGFEQY
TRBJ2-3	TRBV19	ASSPFLVRGHRTDTQY
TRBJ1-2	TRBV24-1	ATSDLLRGRTGYT
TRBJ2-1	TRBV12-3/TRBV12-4	ASRRTSGGKQF
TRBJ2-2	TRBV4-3	ASSQVFSASGGLAGELF
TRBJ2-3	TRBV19	ASNEATGSPDTQY